The present entry profiles one T cell receptor (beta chain) with its context. This entry comes from a study of T cell changes during pregnancy in multiple sclerosis. The germline V gene encodes CDR1 SEHNR and CDR2 FQNEAQ (reference sequence). The CDR3 is 13 amino acids. V lost 1 base, J lost 6 bases, and 7 bases lay in between. The table came from immunoSEQ multiplex PCR; TCRdb's copy has only in-frame clones and leaves some out. Of about 130,000 clones in the sample, less than 97% were seen once. This material consisted of peripheral blood, taken after pregnancy. This TCR came from a female donor with multiple sclerosis, enrolled in a pregnancy study. The chain carries TRBV7-9 and TRBJ1-5; the D is unclear. The CDR3 bases are TGTGCCAGCAGCTTAGGAGGGTCTCAGCCCCAGCATTTT. Translation gives CASSLGGSQPQHF.